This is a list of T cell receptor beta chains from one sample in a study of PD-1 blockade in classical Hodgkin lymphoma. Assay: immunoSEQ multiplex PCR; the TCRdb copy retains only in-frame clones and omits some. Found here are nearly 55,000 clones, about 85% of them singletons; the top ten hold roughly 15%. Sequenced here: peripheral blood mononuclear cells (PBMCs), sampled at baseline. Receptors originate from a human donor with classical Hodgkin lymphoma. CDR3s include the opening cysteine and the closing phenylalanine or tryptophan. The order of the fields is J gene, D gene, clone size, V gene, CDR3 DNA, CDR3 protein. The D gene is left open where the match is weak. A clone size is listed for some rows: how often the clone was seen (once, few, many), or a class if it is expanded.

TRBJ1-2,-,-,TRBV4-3,TGCGCCAGCAGCCAAGATCGGCAGAACAGTTATGGCTACACCTTC,CASSQDRQNSYGYTF
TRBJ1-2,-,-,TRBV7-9,TGTGCCAGCAGCTTAGGGGCAGGGACCCCCTTTAACTATGGCTACACCTTC,CASSLGAGTPFNYGYTF
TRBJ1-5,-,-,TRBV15,TGTGCCACCAGCAGAGAAACCCCCCTTCTCCGGGATTATCAGCCCCAGCATTTT,CATSRETPLLRDYQPQHF
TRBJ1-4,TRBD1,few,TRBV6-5,TGTGCCAGCAGTTACTCGGGGACAGGGCTGAATGAAAAACTGTTTTTT,CASSYSGTGLNEKLFF
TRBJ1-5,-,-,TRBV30,TGTGCCTGGAGTGTACAAAGGAATCAGCCCCAGCATTTT,CAWSVQRNQPQHF
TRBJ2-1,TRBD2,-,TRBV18,TGTGCCAGCTCACTCAGCGGGACTTCCCATAATGAGCAGTTCTTC,CASSLSGTSHNEQFF
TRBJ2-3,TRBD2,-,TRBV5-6,TGTGCCAGCAGCGTACGGACTAGCAACCAGTTCACAGATACGCAGTATTTT,CASSVRTSNQFTDTQYF
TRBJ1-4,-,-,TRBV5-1,TGCGCCAGCAGCTTGTTTGCGGGGACTCGTGAAAAACTGTTTTTT,CASSLFAGTREKLFF
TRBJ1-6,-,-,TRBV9,TGTGCCAGCACCGAGGGCAGGGGTAGCTCACCCCTCCACTTT,CASTEGRGSSPLHF
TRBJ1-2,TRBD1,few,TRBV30,TGTGCCTGGAGTGCCGGGACAGCTTATGGCTACACCTTC,CAWSAGTAYGYTF
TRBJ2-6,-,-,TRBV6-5,TGTGCCAGCAGTTACTCAGGGTCCCGGGCCAACGTCCTGACTTTC,CASSYSGSRANVLTF
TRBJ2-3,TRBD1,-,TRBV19,TGTGCCAGTAGTGTACAGGGGCTTTCCACAGATACGCAGTATTTT,CASSVQGLSTDTQYF
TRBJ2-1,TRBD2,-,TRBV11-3,TGTGCCAGCAGCAAACACCGAACTAGCGGGAGAGACAATGAGCAGTTCTTC,CASSKHRTSGRDNEQFF
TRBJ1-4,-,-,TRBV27,TGTGCCAGCAGCCCAAAATCGGCTAATGAAAAACTGTTTTTT,CASSPKSANEKLFF
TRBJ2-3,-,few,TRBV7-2,TGTGCCAGCAGCTTTTTAGCAGATACGCAGTATTTT,CASSFLADTQYF
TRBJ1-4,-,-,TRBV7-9,TGTGCCAGCAGCTTTTCGGACAAACTGTTTTTT,CASSFSDKLFF
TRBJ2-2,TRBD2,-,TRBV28,TGTGCCAGCAGTCCAGGGACTAGCGGAGGACGGACCGGGGAGCTGTTTTTT,CASSPGTSGGRTGELFF
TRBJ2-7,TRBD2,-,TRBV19,TGTGCCAGTAACCAGCCGGGACTAGCATTCGATGAGCAGTACTTC,CASNQPGLAFDEQYF
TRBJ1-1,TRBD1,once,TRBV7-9,TGTGCCAGCAGCTGGGGACAGGGTAACACTGAAGCTTTCTTT,CASSWGQGNTEAFF
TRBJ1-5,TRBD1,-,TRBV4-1,TGCGCCAGCAGCCAGTCGACAGGGCGGTGGGATCAGCCCCAGCATTTT,CASSQSTGRWDQPQHF
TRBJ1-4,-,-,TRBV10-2,TGCGCCAGCAGTGAGTCGAGCTTACAGATTAATGAAAAACTGTTTTTT,CASSESSLQINEKLFF
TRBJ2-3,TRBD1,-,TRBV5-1,TGCGCCAGCAAAGGACAGGCCGGCGCAGATACGCAGTATTTT,CASKGQAGADTQYF
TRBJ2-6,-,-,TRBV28,TGTGCCAGCAAAACCCAGGGATCTGGGGCCAACGTCCTGACTTTC,CASKTQGSGANVLTF